The T cell receptor (beta chain) under discussion was sequenced for a study of T cell responses to AZD1222 COVID-19 vaccine. The V gene's germline CDR1 is LGHDT and CDR2 YNNKEL (reference sequence). The CDR3 consists of 17 residues. J gave up 0 bases and V 4 bases, and 8 bases lay outside the gene matches. Repertoires were generated with immunoSEQ multiplex PCR, while TCRdb's copy carries only in-frame clones and drops some. This sample has some 61,000 clones, with more than 85% found just once. Study-level findings and limits: The donors showed a predominance of white British ancestry and of females, with possible underestimation of clonal diversity.

With respect to this clone: The target antigen is unknown.

The origin of this receptor is an adult in good health. Sequenced here: peripheral blood, sampled on day 0 of AZD1222 vaccination. The rearrangement uses TRBV3-1 (or the pseudogene TRBV3-2) and TRBJ1-2, with TRBD1 identical over 10 bases. The CDR3: CASSPRQGAFANYGYTF. The CDR3 DNA is TGTGCCAGCAGCCCCAGACAGGGGGCTTTCGCTAACTATGGCTACACCTTC.